This T cell receptor (beta chain) was profiled in a study of metastatic and nonmetastatic thyroid tumors. About the study: Across blood and tumor or nodule tissue, repertoires from malignant and benign thyroid patients were compared with one another. The study, taken as a whole, reports: The study reportedly found significantly higher TCR beta diversity in malignant thyroid tumors than benign nodules, in blood and tumor.

This clone is categorized as medium-sized. Its antigen is not identified. No patient had received any treatment before thyroid surgery. TCRdb redid the clone calls on the PCR reads using MiXCR. The table includes about 18,000 clones, 34% detected once. Trimming stripped 3 bases from V and 8 bases from J, with 10 bases between. CDR3 length: 12 residues. Germline CDR1 reads SGHVS; CDR2 reads FQNEAQ. The sequence came from a male donor with papillary thyroid cancer or a benign thyroid nodule (not recorded which). Some clones in this sample may be carry-over from other donors' samples. The genes are TRBV7-8 and TRBJ1-2; the D is unclear. The sequencing sample was made of tumor tissue. The CDR3 is CASSFGVGGYTF. The CDR3 region has the DNA TGTGCCAGCAGCTTTGGGGTGGGAGGCTACACCTTC.